The 6 T cell receptor beta chains reported below all come from one sample, sequenced in a study of control samples from healthy donors and cancer patients. TCRdb's table, derived via immunoSEQ multiplex PCR, lists solely in-frame clones and lacks some. This table has 13,000 or so clones, about four fifths appearing once. The sample comprised formalin-fixed, paraffin-embedded tissue. Source of these receptors: a male donor with melanoma.

The rearrangement joins TRBV5-4 to TRBJ1-2, with unresolved D. The CDR3 sequence is 15 residues long. The V gene's germline CDR1 is SGHNT and CDR2 YYREEE (reference sequence). Between the trimmed V and J ends, which lost 5 bases and 4 bases, there was a span of 18 bases. CDR3 in amino acids: CASRKPTEPSYGYTF. CDR3 nucleotide sequence: TGTGCCAGCAGAAAACCCACCGAGCCCTCCTATGGCTACACCTTC.

The chain links TRBV19 to TRBJ1-6, with 7 nucleotides matching TRBD1. Looked up from germline, CDR1 is LNHDA and CDR2 is SQIVND (reference sequence). Losses at the gene ends were 3 bases for V and 9 bases for J; bases not matched to a gene: 5. The CDR3 runs 14 residues. The CDR3 bases are TGTGCCAGTAGTATTCCAGGGGGATTTTCACCCCTCCACTTT. Translation gives CASSIPGGFSPLHF.

The chain carries TRBV5-1 and TRBJ1-2; a possible D gene is TRBD1 (5 bases). Trimming removed 0 bases from V and 2 bases from J, with 11 bases in between. This CDR3 contains 15 residues. Germline CDR1 and CDR2: SGHRS and YFSETQ. The CDR3 protein is CASSLGRDLNYGYTF. CDR3 coding DNA: TGCGCCAGCAGCTTGGGACGGGACCTAAACTATGGCTACACCTTC.

The V and J genes are TRBV19 and TRBJ2-4; D is perhaps TRBD2 (7 bases). V dropped 6 bases and J dropped 8 bases, with 20 bases sitting between them. CDR1 and CDR2 (germline): LNHDA, SQIVND (reference sequence). This CDR3 comprises 15 residues. The CDR3 DNA reads as TGTGCCAGTAGGGGCATAGGGGGGGCCCGGCACATTCAGTACTTC. This sequence encodes CASRGIGGARHIQYF. Filled out from reference TRBV19 and TRBJ2-4, the complete variable domain reads DGGITQSPKYLFRKEGQNVTLSCEQNLNHDAMYWYRQDPGQGLRLIYYSQIVNDFQKGDIAEGYSVSREKKESFPLTVTSAQKNPTAFYLCASRGIGGARHIQYFGAGTRLSVL.

The rearrangement links TRBV21-1 to TRBJ1-6. TRBV21-1 is labeled a pseudogene. The CDR3 consists of 13 residues. The CDR3, as DNA: TGTGCCAGCTTTCAAACGGATAATTCACCCCTCCACTTT. Amino acid sequence: CASFQTDNSPLHF.

DNA of the CDR3: TGTGCCAGCAGTGATACTAGCGGGGTCCAGGTGCAGTACTTC. It encodes CASSDTSGVQVQYF. This rearrangement joins TRBV2 to TRBJ2-7, with 10 nucleotides matching TRBD2. CDR3 length: 14 residues. V was clipped by 3 bases and J by 9 bases; unmatched bases: 8. Germline V lookup: CDR1 SNHLY, CDR2 FYNNEI. Drawing the rest from reference TRBV2 and TRBJ2-7, the complete variable domain is EPEVTQTPSHQVTQMGQEVILRCVPISNHLYFYWYRQILGQKVEFLVSFYNNEISEKSEIFDDQFSVERPDGSNFTLKIRSTKLEDSAMYFCASSDTSGVQVQYFGPGTRLTVT.